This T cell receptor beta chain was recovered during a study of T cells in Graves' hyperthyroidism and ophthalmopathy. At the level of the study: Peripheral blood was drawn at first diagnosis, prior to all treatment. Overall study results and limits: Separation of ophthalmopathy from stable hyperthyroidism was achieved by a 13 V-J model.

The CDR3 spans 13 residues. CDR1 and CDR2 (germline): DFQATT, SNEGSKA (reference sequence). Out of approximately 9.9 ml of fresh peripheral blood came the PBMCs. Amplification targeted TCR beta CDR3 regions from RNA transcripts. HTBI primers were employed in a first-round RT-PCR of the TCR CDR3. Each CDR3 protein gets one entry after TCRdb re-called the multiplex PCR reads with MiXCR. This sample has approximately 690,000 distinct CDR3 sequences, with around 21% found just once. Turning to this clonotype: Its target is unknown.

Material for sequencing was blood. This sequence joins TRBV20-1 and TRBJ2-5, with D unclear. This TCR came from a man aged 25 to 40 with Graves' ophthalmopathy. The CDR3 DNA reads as TGCAGCGCACTACCCTATGCTCAAGAGACCCAGTACTTC. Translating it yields CSALPYAQETQYF.